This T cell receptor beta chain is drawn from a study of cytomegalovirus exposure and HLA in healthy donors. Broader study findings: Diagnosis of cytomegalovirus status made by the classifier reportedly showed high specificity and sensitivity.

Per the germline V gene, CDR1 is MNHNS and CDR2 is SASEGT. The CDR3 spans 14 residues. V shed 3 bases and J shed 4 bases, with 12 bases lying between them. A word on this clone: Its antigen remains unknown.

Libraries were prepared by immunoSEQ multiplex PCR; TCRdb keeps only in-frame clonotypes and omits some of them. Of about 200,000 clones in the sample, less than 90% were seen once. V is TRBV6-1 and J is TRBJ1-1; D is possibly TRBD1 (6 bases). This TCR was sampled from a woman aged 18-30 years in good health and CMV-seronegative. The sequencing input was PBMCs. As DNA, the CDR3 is TGTGCCAGCAGTGAGCAGGGGCCGGGCACTGAAGCTTTCTTT. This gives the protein CASSEQGPGTEAFF.